Presented here are 10 T cell receptor beta chains from one specimen sequenced in a study of identical twins. Via MiXCR, TCRdb re-called the 5' RACE reads, giving one row per CDR3 protein. The repertoire has hundreds of thousands of distinct CDR3 sequences, around 8.8% of them found once; the top ten carry around 2.1%. The same sample was also studied in work on yellow fever vaccine responses in identical twins.

The sequencing sample was made of memory (CD45RO+) T cells sorted from blood. The receptors come from a woman between 18 and 29 years old in good health.

This clonotype was seen only a few times. This sequence joins TRBV5-5 and TRBJ1-2; TRBD1 matches at 7 bases. The V gene end was trimmed by 4 bases and the J gene end by 10 bases; junction bases not matched to a gene: 10. CDR3 length: 13 residues. Germline loops: CDR1 SGHKS, CDR2 YYEKEE (reference sequence). The CDR3 region has the DNA TGTGCCAGCAGCCCCCAGGGGGACGGATACTACACCTTC. Residues: CASSPQGDGYYTF.

The chain employs TRBV5-6 and TRBJ2-1; D might be TRBD1 (6 bases). V was pared by 0 bases and J by 3 bases, with 10 bases between. Per the germline V gene, CDR1 is SGHDT and CDR2 is YYEEEE. The CDR3 has 15 residues. The CDR3 DNA sequence: TGTGCCAGCAGCTTGGGGCAGGGGCACTACAATGAGCAGTTCTTC. This sequence encodes CASSLGQGHYNEQFF. The full variable domain, with the rest looked up from reference TRBV5-6 and TRBJ2-1, is DAGVTQSPTHLIKTRGQQVTLRCSPKSGHDTVSWYQQALGQGPQFIFQYYEEEERQRGNFPDRFSGHQFPNYSSELNVNALLLGDSALYLCASSLGQGHYNEQFFGPGTRLTVL.

This clonotype was observed many times. The chain couples TRBV20-1 to TRBJ2-7; 9 bases match TRBD2. V dropped 3 bases and J dropped 3; count of bases not matched to a gene: 3. CDR3 length: 13 amino acids. Germline-derived CDR1 and CDR2 are DFQATT and SNEGSKA (reference sequence). CDR3: CSASPSGNYEQYF. CDR3 coding DNA: TGCAGTGCTAGTCCTAGCGGGAACTACGAGCAGTACTTC.

This clonotype was observed at least ten times. This chain connects TRBV20-1 to TRBJ2-7, with D hard to call. CDR1 is DFQATT, CDR2 SNEGSKA, per germline (reference sequence). V was shortened by 5 bases and J by 0 bases, with 11 bases between the two germline ends. This CDR3 comprises 13 residues. This CDR3 is CSAAGPSSYEQYF. In DNA, the CDR3 is TGCAGTGCTGCAGGACCGAGCTCCTACGAGCAGTACTTC.

This clonotype was detected a few times. The CDR3 nucleotides are TGTGCCAGCAGTTACTCGGGGGGCGCTGCCCAGCATTTT. Amino acid sequence: CASSYSGGAAQHF. This chain joins TRBV6-2 or TRBV6-3 and TRBJ1-5; possible D gene TRBD1, 6 bases. Germline CDR1 reads MNHEY; CDR2 reads SVGEGT. The CDR3 length is 13 residues. With 0 bases removed from V and 11 bases from J, the gap between germline ends came to 11 bases.

There are a few counts of this clonotype. V gene TRBV27 combines with J gene TRBJ2-5; D may match TRBD1 or TRBD2 (5 bases each). This CDR3 spans 15 amino acids. Per the germline V gene, CDR1 is MNHEY and CDR2 is SMNVEV (reference sequence). Deletions cut 5 bases from V and 0 bases from J, with 13 bases between. DNA for the CDR3: TGTGCCAGCAGTACTAGACAGTTGTACCAAGAGACCCAGTACTTC. As protein: CASSTRQLYQETQYF.

This clonotype came up a few times. The chain is built from TRBV5-1 and TRBJ1-1; 7 bases agree with TRBD1. This CDR3 has 15 amino acids. The V segment lost 4 bases and the J segment 0 bases; nucleotides outside the gene matches: 6. Germline V CDR1 and CDR2: SGHRS, YFSETQ. CDR3 sequence: CASSPRDSLNTEAFF. The CDR3 nucleotides read TGCGCCAGCAGCCCCAGGGACAGTCTGAACACTGAAGCTTTCTTT. The full variable domain, rest sourced from reference TRBV5-1 and TRBJ1-1, is KAGVTQTPRYLIKTRGQQVTLSCSPISGHRSVSWYQQTPGQGLQFLFEYFSETQRNKGNFPGRFSGRQFSNSRSEMNVSTLELGDSALYLCASSPRDSLNTEAFFGQGTRLTVV.

This clonotype has more than one count but fewer than ten. Written as DNA, the CDR3 is TGTGCCAGCAGTTTGTACGGGAGTTCACCCCTCCACTTT. Its protein is CASSLYGSSPLHF. The V and J genes are TRBV27 and TRBJ1-6; D is uncertain. Germline V gives CDR1 MNHEY, CDR2 SMNVEV (reference sequence). Trimming stripped 3 bases from V and 9 bases from J, with 9 bases between. This CDR3 is 13 amino acids long.

This clonotype was counted a few times. The gene calls are TRBV7-9 and TRBJ2-5; 10 positions agree with TRBD2. Trimming at V came to 5 bases and at J to 5 bases, leaving 14 bases not matched to a gene. In germline, CDR1 is SEHNR, CDR2 FQNEAQ (reference sequence). This CDR3 is 17 amino acids long. The CDR3 sequence: CASSPLAGEDPRETQYF. CDR3 DNA sequence: TGTGCCAGCAGCCCGCTAGCGGGGGAAGACCCTCGGGAGACCCAGTACTTC.

This clonotype occurred many times. This chain uses TRBV3-1 with TRBJ2-2; 7 nucleotides line up with TRBD2. Per the germline V gene, CDR1 is LGHDT and CDR2 is YNNKEL (reference sequence). The CDR3 is made up of 16 amino acids. J lost 2 bases, V lost 4 bases, and 7 bases had no gene match. CDR3 region: CASSRLSGVNTGELFF. As DNA, the CDR3 is TGTGCCAGCAGCCGCCTGAGCGGGGTCAACACCGGGGAGCTGTTTTTT.